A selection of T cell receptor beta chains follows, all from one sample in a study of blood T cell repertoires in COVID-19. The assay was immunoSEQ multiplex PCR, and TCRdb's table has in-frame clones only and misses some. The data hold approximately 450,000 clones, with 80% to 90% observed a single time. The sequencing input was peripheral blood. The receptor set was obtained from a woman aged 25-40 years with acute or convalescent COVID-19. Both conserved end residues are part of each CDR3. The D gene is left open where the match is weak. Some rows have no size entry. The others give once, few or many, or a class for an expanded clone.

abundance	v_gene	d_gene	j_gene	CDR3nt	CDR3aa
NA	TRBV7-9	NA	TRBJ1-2	TGTGCCAGCAGCTTAACGGTAAACTATGGCTACACCTTC	CASSLTVNYGYTF
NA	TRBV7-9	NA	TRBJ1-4	TGTGCCAGCAGCCTGACGACGCGGCACGAAAAACTGTTTTTT	CASSLTTRHEKLFF
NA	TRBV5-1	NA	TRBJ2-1	TGCGCCAGCAGTTCTCAGGGCCGACCGGACAGTGAGCAGTTCTTC	CASSSQGRPDSEQFF
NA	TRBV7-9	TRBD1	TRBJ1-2	TGTGCCAGCAGGGCAGGGACAGGGGGCCTCGAAGGTGGCTACACCTTC	CASRAGTGGLEGGYTF
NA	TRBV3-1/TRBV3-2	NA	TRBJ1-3	TGTGCCAGCAGCCAAGGTCCCTCTCCTGGAAACACCATATATTTT	CASSQGPSPGNTIYF
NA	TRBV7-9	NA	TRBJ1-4	TGTGCCAGCAGCCGATCGGGGGGGCTTAATGAAAAACTGTTTTTT	CASSRSGGLNEKLFF
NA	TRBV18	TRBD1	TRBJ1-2	TGTGCCAGCTCACCACTCGGATCGACAGGGGGCGCGGATGACTACACCTTC	CASSPLGSTGGADDYTF
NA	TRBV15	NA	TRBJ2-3	TGTGCCACCAGCAGAAGACAGGTAGATACGCAGTATTTT	CATSRRQVDTQYF
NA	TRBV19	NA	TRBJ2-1	TGTGCCAGTAGTCTAAAGTTGTGGGAGCAGTTCTTC	CASSLKLWEQFF
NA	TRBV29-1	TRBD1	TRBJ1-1	TGCAGCGCCGCCGGGACAGCGATTCTGAACACTGAAGCTTTCTTT	CSAAGTAILNTEAFF
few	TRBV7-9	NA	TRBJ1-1	TGTGCCAGCAGCTTGGGCATGAACACTGAAGCTTTCTTT	CASSLGMNTEAFF
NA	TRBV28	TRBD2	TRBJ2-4	TGTGCCAGCAGTTTGCGGGGGTTGCTAGCCAAAAACATTCAGTACTTC	CASSLRGLLAKNIQYF
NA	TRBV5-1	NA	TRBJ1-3	TGCGCCAGCAGCTTGGCCGGGACCCCAGGGGACACCATATATTTT	CASSLAGTPGDTIYF
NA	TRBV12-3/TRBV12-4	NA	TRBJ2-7	TGTGCCAGCAGCCACCTTGCGTACTACGAGCAGTACTTC	CASSHLAYYEQYF
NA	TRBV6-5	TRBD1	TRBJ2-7	TGTGCCAGCAGTTCCGGGACAGGGTCGTACGAGCAGTACTTC	CASSSGTGSYEQYF
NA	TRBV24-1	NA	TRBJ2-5	TGTGCCACCAGTGAGAGGGTAGCGGAGCAAGAGACCCAGTACTTC	CATSERVAEQETQYF
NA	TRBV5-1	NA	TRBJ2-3	TGCGCCAGCACCCAAGCGGGGACAAACACAGATACGCAGTATTTT	CASTQAGTNTDTQYF
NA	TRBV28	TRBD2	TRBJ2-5	TGTGCCAGCAAAAAGCGGGGGGGCCGCGAGACCCAGTACTTC	CASKKRGGRETQYF
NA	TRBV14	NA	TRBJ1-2	TGTGCCAGCAGCCTCTCGGTCGGGGATTGGGGCTATGGCTACACCTTC	CASSLSVGDWGYGYTF
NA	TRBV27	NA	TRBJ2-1	TGTGCCAGCAGTTCAGGAGGGGGCCTCTACAATGAGCAGTTCTTC	CASSSGGGLYNEQFF
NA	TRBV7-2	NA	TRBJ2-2	TGTGCCAGCAGCTTAGTAGGTGCGCGGGGATCCACCGGGGAGCTGTTTTTT	CASSLVGARGSTGELFF
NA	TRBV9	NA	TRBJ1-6	TGTGCCAGCAGCGACCATACAGGGCTGGATTCACCCCTCCACTTT	CASSDHTGLDSPLHF
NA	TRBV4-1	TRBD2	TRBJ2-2	TGCGCCAGCAGCCCCGGGGGGGCAGGGACCGGGGAGCTGTTTTTT	CASSPGGAGTGELFF
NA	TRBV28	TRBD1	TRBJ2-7	TGTGCCAGCAGTCGGCAGGACAGGGTCCACGAGCAGTACTTC	CASSRQDRVHEQYF
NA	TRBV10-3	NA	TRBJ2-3	TGTGCCACCCGGGACTTCGTCACAGATACGCAGTATTTT	CATRDFVTDTQYF
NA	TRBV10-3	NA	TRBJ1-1	TGTGCCATCAGTGAGAGGCCAGGGCTAGACACTGAAGCTTTCTTT	CAISERPGLDTEAFF
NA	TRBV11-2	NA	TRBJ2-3	TGTGCCAGCAGCTTAGTCGAGGGAGTCACAGATACGCAGTATTTT	CASSLVEGVTDTQYF
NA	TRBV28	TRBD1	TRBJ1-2	TGTGCCAGCAGCACCTTACGGGACAGATGGAGAGTAGGATATGGCTACACCTTC	CASSTLRDRWRVGYGYTF
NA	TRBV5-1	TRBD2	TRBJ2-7	TGCGCCAGCAGCTTGGGACTAGCGGGGAGGAAAGAGCAGTACTTC	CASSLGLAGRKEQYF
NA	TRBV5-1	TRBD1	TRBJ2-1	TGCGCCAGCAGCTTGACAGGGGGGCAACATTCCTACAATGAGCAGTTCTTC	CASSLTGGQHSYNEQFF
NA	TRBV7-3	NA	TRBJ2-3	TGTGTCAGCAGCTCTTCCCCGTCGGGGACTCTAGGAGATACGCAGTATTTT	CVSSSSPSGTLGDTQYF
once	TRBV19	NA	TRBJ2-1	TGTGCCAGTAGTATGAGGGGGGGAACCTACAATGAGCAGTTCTTC	CASSMRGGTYNEQFF
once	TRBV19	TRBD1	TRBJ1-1	TGTGCCAGTCTTCCAGGGGGCAGGGGCACTGAAGCTTTCTTT	CASLPGGRGTEAFF
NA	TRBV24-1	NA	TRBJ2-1	TGTGCCGAAAAACGCAGTTTTGCCGATGATGAGCAGTTCTTC	CAEKRSFADDEQFF
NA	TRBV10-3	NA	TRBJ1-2	TGTGCCATCAGCCGGGAGCTTAACTATGGCTACACCTTC	CAISRELNYGYTF
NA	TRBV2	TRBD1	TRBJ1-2	TGTGCCAGCAGTGAGCTACAGGGGATCTATGGCTACACCTTC	CASSELQGIYGYTF
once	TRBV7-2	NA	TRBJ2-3	TGTGCCAGCAGCTTGGGCCGATACACAGATACGCAGTATTTT	CASSLGRYTDTQYF
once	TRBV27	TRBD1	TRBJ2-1	TGTGCCAGCAGTTTGGTGGACAGGGCGAGATACAATGAGCAGTTCTTC	CASSLVDRARYNEQFF
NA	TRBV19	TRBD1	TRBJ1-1	TGTGCCAGTAGAGTCGCAGGGGGCCCCGATATGAACACTGAAGCTTTCTTT	CASRVAGGPDMNTEAFF
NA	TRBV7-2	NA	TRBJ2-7	TGTGCCAGCAGCTTAGTGATTAGGGCGGGGACCTACGAGCAGTACTTC	CASSLVIRAGTYEQYF
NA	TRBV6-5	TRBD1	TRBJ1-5	TGTGCCAGCAGGGGCCCAGGGGGTCCCAATCAGCCCCAGCATTTT	CASRGPGGPNQPQHF